Given below is one TCR beta chain in context. This CDR3 has 15 residues. V lost 2 bases to trimming and J lost 3 bases, with 17 bases between them. Germline CDR1 reads GTSNPN; CDR2 reads SVGIG (reference sequence). Repertoires were generated with immunoSEQ multiplex PCR, while TCRdb's copy carries only in-frame clones and drops some. This repertoire shows 75,000 to 100,000 clones, about 90% found once; its top ten account for about 0.73%. These data belong to a study of OX40 agonist ivuxolimab in advanced cancers. V is TRBV30 and J is TRBJ2-7; no clear D. This TCR was recovered from an adult with an advanced solid tumor such as melanoma, head and neck, liver or kidney cancer. The sample was CD4+ or CD8+ T cells sorted from blood, taken in a trial of the OX40 agonist ivuxolimab. CDR3 protein: CAWSYEHDPFYEQYF. CDR3 bases: TGTGCCTGGAGTTACGAACACGACCCATTCTACGAGCAGTACTTC. Full variable domain (rest looked up from reference TRBV30 and TRBJ2-7): SQTIHQWPATLVQPVGSPLSLECTVEGTSNPNLYWYRQAAGRGLQLLFYSVGIGQISSEVPQNLSASRPQDRQFILSSKKLLLSDSGFYLCAWSYEHDPFYEQYFGPGTRLTVT.